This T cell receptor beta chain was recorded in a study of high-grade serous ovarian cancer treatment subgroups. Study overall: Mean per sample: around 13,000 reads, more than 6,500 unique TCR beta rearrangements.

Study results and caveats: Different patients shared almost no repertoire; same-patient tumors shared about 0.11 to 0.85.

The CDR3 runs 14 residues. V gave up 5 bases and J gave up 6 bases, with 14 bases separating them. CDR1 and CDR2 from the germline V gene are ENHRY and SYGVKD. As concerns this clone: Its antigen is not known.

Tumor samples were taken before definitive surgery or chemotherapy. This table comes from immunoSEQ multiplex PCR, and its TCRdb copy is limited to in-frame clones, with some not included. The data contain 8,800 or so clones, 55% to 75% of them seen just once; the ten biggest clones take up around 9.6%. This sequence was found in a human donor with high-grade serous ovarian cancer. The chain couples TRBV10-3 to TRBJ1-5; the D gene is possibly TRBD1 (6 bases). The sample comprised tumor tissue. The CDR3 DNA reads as TGTGCCATCAGTAGGGCAGGGGATAGTCAGCCCCAGCATTTT. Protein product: CAISRAGDSQPQHF.